Listed here are 12 T cell receptor beta chains from one sample, sequenced in a study of blood T cell repertoires in COVID-19. Measured with immunoSEQ multiplex PCR; TCRdb has only the in-frame clones, and not every one. The sample has some 140,000 clones; 65% to 80% are singletons. The sample consisted of peripheral blood. The receptor source for this set is a man older than 75 with acute or convalescent COVID-19.

The chain combines TRBV5-5 with TRBJ2-7, with 10 bases aligning to TRBD1. Germline trimming cut 5 bases from V and 1 base from J; bases unmatched to any gene: 3. This CDR3 spans 14 amino acids. From germline, CDR1 is SGHKS and CDR2 YYEKEE (reference sequence). The CDR3 loop reads CASRRTGGSYEQYF. CDR3 DNA sequence: TGTGCCAGCAGACGGACAGGGGGTTCCTACGAGCAGTACTTC.

V is TRBV28 and J is TRBJ2-7, with D maybe TRBD1 (5 bases). In germline, CDR1 is MDHEN, CDR2 SYDVKM. The CDR3 runs to 12 residues. V was trimmed by 10 bases and J by 2 bases, leaving 12 bases between them. CDR3 residues: CATQGSAYEQYF. DNA for the CDR3: TGTGCCACCCAGGGTTCGGCCTACGAGCAGTACTTC.

The chain joins TRBV12-5 to TRBJ2-3, with a tentative D call TRBD2 (6 bases). Per the germline V gene, CDR1 is LGHNT and CDR2 is FRNRAP. V lost 2 bases, J lost 2 bases, and 11 bases lay in between. This CDR3 contains 15 residues. CDR3 residues: CASGLTGEPTDTQYF. CDR3 sequence (DNA): TGTGCTAGTGGTTTGACGGGGGAGCCCACAGATACGCAGTATTTT.

This clone was counted only a few times. The chain has TRBV7-9 and TRBJ2-7; TRBD1 matches at 7 bases. Trimming at V came to 5 bases and at J to 3 bases, leaving 7 bases not matched to a gene. The CDR3 is 14 amino acids. Germline CDR1 SEHNR, CDR2 FQNEAQ (reference sequence). The CDR3 region is CASSRNRDSYEQYF. The CDR3 DNA reads TGTGCCAGCAGCCGGAACCGGGACAGCTACGAGCAGTACTTC.

J is TRBJ1-2 and V is TRBV28; 7 bases fit TRBD1. The CDR3 sequence is 16 residues long. Germline lookup yields CDR1 MDHEN and CDR2 SYDVKM. Unmatched junction bases numbered 9, after V lost 3 bases and J lost 2 bases. The CDR3 sequence: CASSFLEGAKNYGYTF. In nucleotides, the CDR3 is TGTGCCAGCAGTTTTTTGGAGGGGGCGAAAAACTATGGCTACACCTTC.

CDR3 DNA sequence: TGCGCCAGCAGCTTGGCGGTGGGGAGCACTGAAGCTTTCTTT. This encodes CASSLAVGSTEAFF. J is TRBJ1-1 and V is TRBV5-1, with no clear D. V shed 0 bases and J shed 4 bases, with 10 bases lying between them. The CDR3 loop spans 14 amino acids. Germline CDR1 is SGHRS and CDR2 is YFSETQ.

This chain links TRBV19 with TRBJ1-1; TRBD1 aligns across 7 bases. Germline V gives CDR1 LNHDA, CDR2 SQIVND (reference sequence). This CDR3 has 12 residues. Trimming at V came to 6 bases and at J to 3 bases, leaving 1 base not matched to a gene. The DNA of the CDR3 is TGTGCCAGTAGAGGACAGGACACTGAAGCTTTCTTT. It encodes CASRGQDTEAFF.

The chain employs TRBV18 and TRBJ1-1; D gene uncertain. Germline V gives CDR1 KGHSH, CDR2 LQKENI. This CDR3 has 12 amino acids. V gave up 3 bases and J gave up 4 bases, with 6 bases separating them. CDR3 amino acids: CASSPLSTEAFF. For the CDR3, the DNA is TGTGCCAGCTCACCTCTTAGCACTGAAGCTTTCTTT.

The chain combines TRBV6-6 with TRBJ1-4; TRBD1 agrees at 7 bases. The CDR3 length is 15 residues. Germline V gives CDR1 MNHNY, CDR2 SVGAGI (reference sequence). J was trimmed by 6 bases and V by 8 bases; bases with no gene match: 12. This CDR3 reads CASRGHRGRDEKLFF. The CDR3, as DNA: TGTGCCAGCCGCGGGCATAGGGGGCGGGATGAAAAACTGTTTTTT.

The gene calls are TRBV10-3 and TRBJ1-6; 7 bases are a match to TRBD1. Germline V gene lookup returns CDR1 ENHRY and CDR2 SYGVKD. V lost 4 bases to trimming and J lost 7 bases; unmatched junction nucleotides: 7. The CDR3 runs to 15 residues. This CDR3 is CAISGGQEGNSPLHF. CDR3 DNA: TGTGCCATCAGTGGCGGACAGGAGGGGAATTCACCCCTCCACTTT.

This clone was counted only a few times. The chain employs TRBV2 and TRBJ1-6; 10 positions match TRBD1. The CDR3 is 15 amino acids. Germline loops: CDR1 SNHLY, CDR2 FYNNEI. The V gene end was trimmed by 5 bases and the J gene end by 8 bases; junction bases not matched to a gene: 6. The DNA for the CDR3 is TGTGCCAGCAGTCCGGGACAGGGGCCTCATTCACCCCTCCACTTT. It is translated as CASSPGQGPHSPLHF. The full variable domain, in which reference TRBV2 and TRBJ1-6 provide the parts outside the CDR3, is EPEVTQTPSHQVTQMGQEVILRCVPISNHLYFYWYRQILGQKVEFLVSFYNNEISEKSEIFDDQFSVERPDGSNFTLKIRSTKLEDSAMYFCASSPGQGPHSPLHFGNGTRLTVT.

The chain couples TRBV19 to TRBJ1-5, with a tentative D call TRBD1 (6 bases). The V gene lost 3 bases and the J gene lost 0 bases, with 18 bases spanning the gap. Germline-derived CDR1 and CDR2 are LNHDA and SQIVND (reference sequence). The CDR3 has 18 amino acids. The CDR3: CASSIGTLKTHSNQPQHF. The CDR3 coding sequence is TGTGCCAGTAGTATCGGGACACTCAAAACCCATAGCAATCAGCCCCAGCATTTT. The full variable domain, its missing parts supplied by reference TRBV19 and TRBJ1-5, is DGGITQSPKYLFRKEGQNVTLSCEQNLNHDAMYWYRQDPGQGLRLIYYSQIVNDFQKGDIAEGYSVSREKKESFPLTVTSAQKNPTAFYLCASSIGTLKTHSNQPQHFGDGTRLSIL.